This T cell receptor (beta chain) emerged from a study of blood T cell repertoires in COVID-19. Germline V CDR1 and CDR2: SGHKS, YYEKEE (reference sequence). There are 12 residues in the CDR3. V lost 2 bases to trimming and J lost 3 bases, with 6 bases between them. Per the study methods: Estimates of nucleated cell counts were drawn from the amplification of reference gene primers. TCRdb keeps only in-frame clones here, not all; method: immunoSEQ multiplex PCR. V and J calls and clone size come straight from that table; D and trimming were deduced from the DNA. The data contain roughly 94,000 clones, approximately 80% of them singletons.

Sequencing was carried out using peripheral blood. The sequence was obtained from a man aged 55 to 70 with acute or convalescent COVID-19. This chain links TRBV5-5 with TRBJ2-7; no firm D call. CDR3 in amino acids: CASSLSLYEQYF. CDR3 nucleotide sequence: TGTGCCAGCAGCTTATCCCTCTACGAGCAGTACTTC.